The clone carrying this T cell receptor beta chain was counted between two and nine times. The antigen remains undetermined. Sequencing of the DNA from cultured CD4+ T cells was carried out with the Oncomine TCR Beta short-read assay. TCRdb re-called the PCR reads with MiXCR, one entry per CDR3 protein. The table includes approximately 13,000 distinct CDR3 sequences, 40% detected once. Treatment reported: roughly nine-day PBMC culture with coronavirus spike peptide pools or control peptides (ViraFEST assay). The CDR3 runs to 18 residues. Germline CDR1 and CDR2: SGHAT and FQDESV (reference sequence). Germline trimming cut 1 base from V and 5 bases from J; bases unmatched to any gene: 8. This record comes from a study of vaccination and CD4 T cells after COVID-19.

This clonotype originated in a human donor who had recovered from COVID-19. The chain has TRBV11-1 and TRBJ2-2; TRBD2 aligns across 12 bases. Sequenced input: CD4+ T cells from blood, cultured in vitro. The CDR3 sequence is CASSLGPSGRAATGELFF. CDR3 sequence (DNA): TGTGCCAGCAGCTTAGGTCCTAGCGGGAGGGCCGCGACCGGGGAGCTGTTTTTT.